This TCR beta chain was sequenced for a study of shared clonotypes between healthy human individuals. Positive CCR7 selection of CD45RO-negative cells yielded the naive CD8 cells, and terminally differentiated effector memory CD45RA+ cells were excluded. This CDR3 contains 16 residues. Deletions cut 4 bases from V and 3 bases from J, with 18 bases between. Per the germline V gene, CDR1 is SNHLY and CDR2 is FYNNEI. Deep was the level used in running the assay. The assay was immunoSEQ multiplex PCR, and TCRdb's table has in-frame clones only and misses some. The sample yields about 2.1 million clones, about 92% seen once.

V is TRBV2 and J is TRBJ1-1, with D possibly being TRBD1 (5 bases). The clonotype originates from a man aged 18 to 29 in good health. Some clones in this sample may be carry-over from other donors' samples. The sequenced sample consisted of naive CD8+ T cells from PBMCs. CDR3 sequence reads: CASSGGTRRVDTEAFF. As DNA, the CDR3 is TGTGCCAGCAGTGGAGGGACCCGGCGGGTGGACACTGAAGCTTTCTTT.